The rows below give T cell receptor beta chains drawn from one sample of a study of response to subunit inactivated influenza vaccine. In TCRdb, the RT-PCR reads were re-called with MiXCR into one record per CDR3 protein. The sample lists over 750,000 distinct CDR3 sequences; approximately 21% were seen once. Sample: PBMCs from blood, taken 5 days after vaccination. Source of these receptors: a man aged 50 to 60 who received an inactivated influenza vaccine. Both conserved end residues are part of each CDR3. Each record gives: CDR3 length, V gene, D gene, J gene, clone size, CDR3 DNA, CDR3 protein. A D gene is named only where the DNA matches it firmly. Some rows have no size entry. The others give once, few or many, or a class for an expanded clone.

>14|TRBV7-8|-|TRBJ2-7|few
TGTGCCAGCAGCGCCGGGACCACTGTCGGCGAGCAGTACTTC
CASSAGTTVGEQYF
>14|TRBV27|-|TRBJ2-5|many
TGTGCCAGCAGTTGGAGTAGGGCGGGAGAGACCCAGTACTTC
CASSWSRAGETQYF
>14|TRBV12-3/TRBV12-4|TRBD1|TRBJ2-2|-
TGTGCCAGCAGCTGGACAGGGAAAACCGGGGAGCTGTTTTTT
CASSWTGKTGELFF
>13|TRBV12-3/TRBV12-4|-|TRBJ2-1|few
TGTGCCAGCAGACAAGAAGCCCACAATGAGCAGTTCTTC
CASRQEAHNEQFF
>15|TRBV4-3|-|TRBJ1-1|-
TGCGCCAGCAGCCAAGCGAGAGCGAGGGGGACTGAAGCTTTCTTT
CASSQARARGTEAFF
>19|TRBV28|TRBD1|TRBJ2-4|-
TGTGCCAGCAGTACCCAAGCCCCGGGACAGAGTGTAGCCAAAAACATTCAGTACTTC
CASSTQAPGQSVAKNIQYF
>15|TRBV11-2|-|TRBJ2-5|few
TGTGCCAGCAGCTTAGGTGGTTCAGGGATGGAGACCCAGTACTTC
CASSLGGSGMETQYF
>15|TRBV20-1|-|TRBJ2-1|-
TGCAGTGCTAGACCGCTCCCGGGGACACCCAATGAGCAGTTCTTC
CSARPLPGTPNEQFF
>13|TRBV11-2|-|TRBJ2-4|few
TGTGCCAGCATGGGACTAGCCAAAAACATTCAGTACTTC
CASMGLAKNIQYF
>16|TRBV9|TRBD2|TRBJ2-1|-
TGTGCCAGCAGCGTAGTAGTGACTAGCGGATACAATGAGCAGTTCTTC
CASSVVVTSGYNEQFF
>14|TRBV5-1|-|TRBJ2-5|-
TGCGCCAGCAGCTTGGACCAGGGACGGGAGACCCAGTACTTC
CASSLDQGRETQYF
>15|TRBV12-3/TRBV12-4|TRBD1|TRBJ1-5|-
TGTGCCAGCAGTTCCCAGACAGGGGGAAATCAGCCCCAGCATTTT
CASSSQTGGNQPQHF
>14|TRBV18|-|TRBJ2-5|many
TGTGCCAGCTCACCAAGGAGGTTCCAAGAGACCCAGTACTTC
CASSPRRFQETQYF
>13|TRBV4-3|-|TRBJ2-1|once
TGCGCCAGCAGCCACGTCTTGGACAGCCTGCAGTTCTTC
CASSHVLDSLQFF
>13|TRBV20-1|-|TRBJ2-7|few
TGCAGTGCCACCTCTTACAGGGAAGGCGAGCAGTACTTC
CSATSYREGEQYF
>14|TRBV4-3|-|TRBJ2-3|-
TGCGCCAGCAGCCAAGTAGGGGCAACAGATACGCAGTATTTT
CASSQVGATDTQYF
>17|TRBV2|-|TRBJ2-3|-
TGTGCCAGCAGCCCCCCCCCGGGGCTGACTAGCACAGATACGCAGTATTTT
CASSPPPGLTSTDTQYF
>14|TRBV20-1|-|TRBJ1-5|few
TGCAGTGCTAGTGGGCAGGGGAGGAATCAGCCCCAGCATTTT
CSASGQGRNQPQHF
>12|TRBV28|TRBD2|TRBJ2-1|-
TGTGCCAGCAGGACCAGCGCGGGAGAGGCGTTCTTC
CASRTSAGEAFF
>13|TRBV29-1|-|TRBJ1-2|-
TGCAGCGTTGGGCAGCAAGGGAACTATGGCTACACCTTC
CSVGQQGNYGYTF
>15|TRBV6-5|TRBD1|TRBJ2-5|few
TGTGCCAGCAGTTACCGAGGGGGCCTTGGAGAGACCCAGTACTTC
CASSYRGGLGETQYF
>13|TRBV2|-|TRBJ2-1|-
TGTGCCAGCAGTGAAGGAAGGGCGGGTGAGCAGTTCTTC
CASSEGRAGEQFF
>15|TRBV7-2|-|TRBJ2-3|few
TGTGCCAGCAGCTTACGGCAGTTTAGCACAGATACGCAGTATTTT
CASSLRQFSTDTQYF
>13|TRBV5-1|-|TRBJ2-1|few
TGCGCCAGCAGCACAACGGCAGGCGATGAGCAGTTCTTC
CASSTTAGDEQFF
>14|TRBV4-2|-|TRBJ2-2|many
TGTGCCAGCAGCCAGCACACGAACACCGGGGAGCTGTTTTTT
CASSQHTNTGELFF
>15|TRBV28|-|TRBJ1-5|few
TGTGCCAGCAGTTTCCGGGGAGAGAACAATCAGCCCCAGCATTTT
CASSFRGENNQPQHF
>14|TRBV11-2|-|TRBJ2-3|-
TGTGCCAGCAGCCGTGACCAATGGGCAGATACGCAGTATTTT
CASSRDQWADTQYF
>16|TRBV11-2|TRBD2|TRBJ2-7|-
TGTGCCAGCAGCTCCACAAGACTAGCGGGAGGAGGTGAGCAGTACTTC
CASSSTRLAGGGEQYF
>17|TRBV28|-|TRBJ2-1|-
TGTGCCAGCAGTGGGACCGGGGGCGGAACGTCCCACAATGAGCAGTTCTTC
CASSGTGGGTSHNEQFF
>13|TRBV12-3/TRBV12-4|TRBD1|TRBJ2-7|many
TGTGCCAGCAGTCCGGGACAGCTCTACGAGCAGTACTTC
CASSPGQLYEQYF
>16|TRBV4-3|-|TRBJ2-7|-
TGCGCCAGCAGCCAAGAGGAGGGGGCCTACGCCTACGAGCAGTACTTC
CASSQEEGAYAYEQYF
>12|TRBV2|-|TRBJ1-2|-
TGTGCCAGCAAATACGCTGGGGTTGGCTACACCTTC
CASKYAGVGYTF
>13|TRBV20-1|-|TRBJ2-4|few
TGCAGTGCTAGTGAGGGAGGCAAAAACATTCAGTACTTC
CSASEGGKNIQYF
>19|TRBV24-1|TRBD2|TRBJ2-1|few
TGTGCCACCAGTCCGAGGACTAGCGGAGCTAGGAGCTCCTACAATGAGCAGTTCTTC
CATSPRTSGARSSYNEQFF
>16|TRBV28|TRBD1|TRBJ2-7|many
TGTGCCAGCAGTGCTCTACGATACAGGGGATCATACGAGCAGTACTTC
CASSALRYRGSYEQYF
>14|TRBV12-3/TRBV12-4|-|TRBJ2-7|few
TGTGCCAGCAGTTTATGGCGGACAACCTACGAGCAGTACTTC
CASSLWRTTYEQYF
>14|TRBV20-1|-|TRBJ2-6|few
TGCAGTGCTAGACCCTACTCTGGGGCCAACGTCCTGACTTTC
CSARPYSGANVLTF
>13|TRBV7-2|-|TRBJ2-3|-
TGTGCCAGCAGCTACCAGGGCATAGATACGCAGTATTTT
CASSYQGIDTQYF
>10|TRBV20-1|TRBD1|TRBJ2-5|-
TGCAGTGCTATCCGGCAGGGGGAATACTTC
CSAIRQGEYF
>15|TRBV12-3/TRBV12-4|-|TRBJ1-1|many
TGTGCCAGCAGTTTAAGTCCAGGCATGAACACTGAAGCTTTCTTT
CASSLSPGMNTEAFF
>14|TRBV3-1|-|TRBJ1-2|-
TGTGCCAGCAGCCAAGACTCGGGGGAAGGTGGCTACACCTTC
CASSQDSGEGGYTF
>16|TRBV6-1|TRBD1|TRBJ1-6|-
TGTGCCAGCATCACCAAACGGACAGGGGAGACTTCACCCCTCCACTTT
CASITKRTGETSPLHF
>16|TRBV11-1|TRBD1|TRBJ2-6|-
TGTGCCAGCAGCTTAGCGCCCGGGACAGGGATTGGTGTCCTGACTTTC
CASSLAPGTGIGVLTF
>14|TRBV19|-|TRBJ2-7|-
TGTGCCAGTAGGGACTCTACTTACTCCTACGAGCAGTACTTC
CASRDSTYSYEQYF
>18|TRBV4-1|TRBD2|TRBJ2-1|few
TGCGCCAGCAGCCAACTTAATGGGCCCCGGGGGGTCCACAATGAGCAGTTCTTC
CASSQLNGPRGVHNEQFF
>15|TRBV5-1|TRBD1|TRBJ2-7|-
TGCGCCAGCAGCTCTCCGGGACAGATGATCTACGAGCAGTACTTC
CASSSPGQMIYEQYF
>15|TRBV3-1|TRBD2|TRBJ2-7|-
TGTGCCAGCAGCCACGTAGCGGGGGGGCCCTACGAGCAGTACTTC
CASSHVAGGPYEQYF
>16|TRBV20-1|TRBD2|TRBJ2-1|-
TGCAGTGCTCCCCCCTCTAGCGGGGCTTCGGCTAATGAGCAGTTCTTC
CSAPPSSGASANEQFF